This T cell receptor (beta chain) was documented in a study of T-cell memory formation after mild COVID-19 (dated by TCRdb to about 2021). With regard to the full study: TCR sequence clusters from the two donors were found to be largely donor specific. Longitudinal TCRalpha and TCRbeta repertoire sequencing tracked T-cell clones expanding and contracting after mild COVID-19 in a couple of donors. Two young, previously healthy adult volunteers, one female and one male, were included in the cohort.

PBMCs were isolated by Ficoll-Paque density gradient centrifugation. The cysteine opens and the phenylalanine closes a CDR3 of 14 amino acids. CDR3 DNA only is kept here, 42 bases in frame from base 1. V and J are trimmed by 5 bases and 9 bases, and the gene matches miss 4 bases of the junction. Sequences KGHDR (CDR1) and SFDVKD (CDR2) are obtained from the germline V gene. The instrument given in TCRdb is Illumina NovaSeq 6000. TCRalpha and TCRbeta cDNA libraries were constructed by 5'RACE with constant-segment primers, with sample barcodes and unique molecular identifiers being introduced. RNA was extracted from every sample with Trizol reagent. The libraries were amplified in two PCR steps, and the second step added a second sample barcode and Illumina TruSeq adapters. Sequencing of libraries was performed on an Illumina NovaSeq with 2 x 150 bp paired-end reads. As for how the authors treated the data: With migec v1.2.7, reads were demultiplexed and then collapsed into UMI-guided consensus sequences. Using mixcr v2.1.11, UMI consensuses were aligned to TRA and TRB V and J templates and then assembled into clonotypes. Clonotypes were classified as expanded or contracted when called significant by both edgeR and NoisET, with noise models trained on biological replicates. edgeR calls used a false discovery rate-adjusted p below 0.01 and a log2 fold-change threshold of 1. As an exploratory analysis of dynamics, max-normalized trajectories of the 1000 most abundant clonotypes were examined with PCA combined with hierarchical clustering. Separately sequenced CD4+ and CD8+ repertoires were used to assign a CD4 or CD8 phenotype to each responding clone. TCRdb ran its own pipeline on the public reads, namely fastp trimming at Q25 and MiXCR clone calling, and kept in-frame beta chains. Under each unique CDR3 protein, matching rows form one entry showing the most common genes and DNA. TCRdb assigned the V and J calls; the authors' analysis was not used. In all, the sample holds approximately 480,000 distinct CDR3 sequences, and 15% to 20% of those were seen once. Clones ranked in the top ten supply 9% to 15% of the sample.

Study-wide conclusions, independent of this receptor: Balanced CD4/CD8 phenotypes were observed for clones contracting from day 15 to 85, whereas a bias towards CD4+ was observed for a second wave of clones expanding from day 15 to 37. The study covered only a couple of mild cases, and larger cohorts including severe cases with pre-infection samples were considered necessary. Contracting CD4+ clones were found mainly in CM and EM memory subsets, while CD8+ clones were enriched in EMRA. Whether the second-wave clones peaking on day 37 were SARS-CoV-2 specific was not confirmed. The detection of some responding clones in pre-infection memory suggests that pre-existing cross-reactive memory T cells joined the SARS-CoV-2 response.

With regard to this clonotype: The antigen this receptor binds is unknown. Per-base qualities were not stored, and no clone one base away is much larger.

The TCR comes from an adult woman who had mild COVID-19 (a few samples of this study predate the infection). The sample titles of this study are shuffled in the database, so cell type and time point are left out; the donor was told from shared clones. The sequenced sample consisted of PBMCs or a T cell subset sorted from them (not recorded which). The receptor chain draws on TRBV24-1 and TRBJ2-3, with 13 bases matching TRBD2. The nucleotides are TGTGCCACCAGTGGCCCGGGACTAGCGGGAACGCAGTATTTT. It encodes CATSGPGLAGTQYF.